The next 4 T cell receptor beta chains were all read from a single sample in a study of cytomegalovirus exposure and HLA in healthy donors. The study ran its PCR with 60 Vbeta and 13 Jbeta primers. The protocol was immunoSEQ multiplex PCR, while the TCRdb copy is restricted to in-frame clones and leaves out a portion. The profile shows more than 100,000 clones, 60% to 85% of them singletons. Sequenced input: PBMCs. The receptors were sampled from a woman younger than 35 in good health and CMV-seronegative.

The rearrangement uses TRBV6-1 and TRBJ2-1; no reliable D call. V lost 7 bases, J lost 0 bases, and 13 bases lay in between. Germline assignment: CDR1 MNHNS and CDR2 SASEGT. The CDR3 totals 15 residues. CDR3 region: CASTALVGSYNEQFF. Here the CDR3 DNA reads TGTGCCAGCACCGCCCTAGTCGGCTCCTACAATGAGCAGTTCTTC.

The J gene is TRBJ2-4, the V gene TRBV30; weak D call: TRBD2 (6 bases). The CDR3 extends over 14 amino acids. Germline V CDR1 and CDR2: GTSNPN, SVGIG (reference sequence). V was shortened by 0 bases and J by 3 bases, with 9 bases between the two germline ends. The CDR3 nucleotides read TGTGCCTGGAGTGTACGGGGAGGCAAAAACATTCAGTACTTC. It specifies CAWSVRGGKNIQYF.

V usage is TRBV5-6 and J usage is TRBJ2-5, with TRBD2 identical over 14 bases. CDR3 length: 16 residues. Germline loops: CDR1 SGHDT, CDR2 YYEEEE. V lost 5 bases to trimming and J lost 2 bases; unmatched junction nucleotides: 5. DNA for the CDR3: TGTGCCAGCAGTCCTAGACTAGCGGGAGGGCAAGAGACCCAGTACTTC. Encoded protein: CASSPRLAGGQETQYF.

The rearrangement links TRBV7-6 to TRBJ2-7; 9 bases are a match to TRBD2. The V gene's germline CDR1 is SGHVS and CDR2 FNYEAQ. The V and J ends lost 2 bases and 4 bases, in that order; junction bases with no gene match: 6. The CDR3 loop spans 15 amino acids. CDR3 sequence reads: CASSLSGTSIYEQYF. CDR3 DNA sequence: TGTGCCAGCAGCTTATCCGGGACTAGCATTTACGAGCAGTACTTC.